This T cell receptor (beta chain) is drawn from a study of T-cell reconstitution after alpha-beta-depleted transplantation in children. This clonotype was observed a handful of times. The V segment lost 1 base and the J segment 1 base; nucleotides outside the gene matches: 1. The germline CDR1 and CDR2 sequences are KGHSH and LQKENI. This CDR3 contains 16 residues. The TCRbeta library was prepared with unique molecular identifiers. From the PCR reads, TCRdb called clonotypes with MiXCR, one entry per CDR3 protein. This sample has about 350,000 distinct CDR3 sequences; approximately 12% occur once, and the top ten carry around 4.5%.

Here the sequenced sample was PBMCs, taken from the stem cell graft. The clonotype comes from a human donor who donated a stem cell graft to a child with Fanconi anemia. The V call is TRBV18, the J call TRBJ2-3; 11 bases fit TRBD2. Here the CDR3 reads CASSPRSGGGTDTQYF. The CDR3 DNA reads TGTGCCAGCTCACCACGTAGCGGGGGGGGCACAGATACGCAGTATTTT.